Included here is one TCR beta chain sequence, with context. This record comes from a study of blood T cells in healthy people across ages. A second PCR, run for about 6 to 11 cycles, used a sample-barcoded 5' primer plus a J-beta primer mix. TCRdb called the 5' RACE reads again in MiXCR, with one record for every CDR3 protein. The sample shows about 940,000 distinct CDR3 sequences, about 44% of them seen only once. The trim removed 0 bases at V and 6 bases at J, leaving 6 bases unmatched. From germline, CDR1 is SGHRS and CDR2 YFSETQ. The CDR3 sequence is 16 residues long. Sequenced input: blood. This chain connects TRBV5-1 to TRBJ2-1; 10 bases are shared with TRBD1. This TCR was sampled from a man in his thirties or forties in good health. The CDR3 DNA follows: TGCGCCAGCAGCTTGGGGGTAGGGGACAGGGGCAATGAGCAGTTCTTC. Translation: CASSLGVGDRGNEQFF. Full variable domain (remainder filled in from reference TRBV5-1 and TRBJ2-1): KAGVTQTPRYLIKTRGQQVTLSCSPISGHRSVSWYQQTPGQGLQFLFEYFSETQRNKGNFPGRFSGRQFSNSRSEMNVSTLELGDSALYLCASSLGVGDRGNEQFFGPGTRLTVL.